This TCR beta chain was captured by sequencing in a study of blood T cells in healthy people across ages. For the study at large: Template switching captured about one barcoded beta molecule per two T cells. General study points: When set beside aged donors, long-lived donors presented more naive CD4+ cells and higher diversity.

The second PCR ran roughly 6 to 11 cycles with a sample-barcoded 5' primer and J-beta primers. CDR3-containing paired-end reads numbered at least 2.5 million in each sample. Using its own MiXCR run on the 5' RACE reads, TCRdb lists one record per CDR3 protein. The sample holds some 900,000 distinct CDR3 sequences, about 44% seen once. Between the trimmed V and J ends, which lost 3 bases and 6 bases, there was a span of 15 bases. This CDR3 has 15 residues. The germline V gene encodes CDR1 MRHNA and CDR2 SNTAGT. Concerning this clonotype: Its target is unknown.

This clonotype was obtained from a man younger than 45 in good health. This chain uses TRBV6-4 with TRBJ2-1; TRBD2 is a possible D gene (5 bases). The sequencing input was blood. DNA for the CDR3: TGTGCCAGCAGTGAAGCGGTCGGCAACCTCAATGAGCAGTTCTTC. Residues: CASSEAVGNLNEQFF.